The entry that follows covers one T cell receptor beta chain sequence. Profiled with immunoSEQ multiplex PCR; TCRdb holds only in-frame clones, not every one. The table has roughly 400,000 clones, around 87% seen once; the top ten hold 2.3%. The data belong to a study of blood T cell repertoires in COVID-19. Trimming shortened V by 3 bases and J by 4 bases, and 10 bases separated the two germline ends. The CDR3 has 14 residues. Germline V CDR1 and CDR2: SNHLY, FYNNEI. Sequences were obtained from peripheral blood. The chain recombines TRBV2 with TRBJ1-5; unclear D gene. This TCR came from a woman between 55 and 75 years old with COVID-19, enrolled during active disease. DNA for the CDR3: TGTGCCAGCAGTGATCTGACGGAGAATCAGCCCCAGCATTTT. This translates into CASSDLTENQPQHF.